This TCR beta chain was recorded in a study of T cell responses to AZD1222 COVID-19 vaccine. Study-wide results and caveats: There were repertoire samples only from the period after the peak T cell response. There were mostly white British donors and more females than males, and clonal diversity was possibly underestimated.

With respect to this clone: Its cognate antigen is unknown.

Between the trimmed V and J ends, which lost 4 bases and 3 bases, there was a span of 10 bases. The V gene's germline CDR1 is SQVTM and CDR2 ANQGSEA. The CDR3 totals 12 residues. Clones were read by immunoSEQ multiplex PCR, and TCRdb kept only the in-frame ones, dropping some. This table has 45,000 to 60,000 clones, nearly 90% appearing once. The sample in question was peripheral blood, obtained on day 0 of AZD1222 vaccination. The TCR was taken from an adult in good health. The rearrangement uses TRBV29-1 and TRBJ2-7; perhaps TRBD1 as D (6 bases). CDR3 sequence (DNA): TGCAGCGTTGCGGACAGCTACTACGAGCAGTACTTC. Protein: CSVADSYYEQYF.